These 27 T cell receptor beta chains came from one sample sequenced in a study of T-cell reconstitution after alpha-beta-depleted transplantation in children. Preparation of the TCRbeta library used unique molecular identifiers. One entry per CDR3 protein, called by TCRdb with MiXCR from the PCR reads. The sample lists 350,000 to 400,000 distinct CDR3 sequences, about 14% occurring once. The source material was PBMCs, sampled from the stem cell graft. Every receptor here comes from a human donor who donated a stem cell graft to a child with Fanconi anemia.

There are a few counts of this clonotype. The gene calls are TRBV18 and TRBJ1-4; the D gene is possibly TRBD1 (5 bases). Trimming removed 3 bases at V and 8 bases at J, with 16 bases between. This CDR3 has 15 amino acids. Germline V gives CDR1 KGHSH, CDR2 LQKENI. This CDR3 is CASSPGGGSGEKLFF. The CDR3 region has the DNA TGTGCCAGCTCACCCGGCGGGGGAAGTGGCGAAAAACTGTTTTTT.

This clonotype was recorded many times. V usage is TRBV4-3 and J usage is TRBJ2-7; D uncertain. Looked up from germline, CDR1 is LGHNA and CDR2 is YSLEER. The CDR3 is 14 residues long. V lost 0 bases, J lost 6 bases, and 12 bases lay in between. The CDR3 sequence is CASSQDYGMGEQYF. In DNA, the CDR3 is TGCGCCAGCAGCCAAGATTATGGTATGGGCGAGCAGTACTTC.

This clonotype was detected ten times or more. The genes are TRBV5-1 and TRBJ1-3; D remains ambiguous. Germline V gene lookup returns CDR1 SGHRS and CDR2 YFSETQ. CDR3 length: 15 amino acids. V was trimmed by 2 bases and J by 0 bases, leaving 9 bases between them. The chain's CDR3 is CASSFDIRSGNTIYF. The CDR3 nucleotides read TGCGCCAGCAGCTTCGACATACGCTCTGGAAACACCATATATTTT.

This clonotype was observed many times. The rearrangement joins TRBV9 to TRBJ1-2; 7 bases fit TRBD1. Trimming removed 0 bases from V and 5 bases from J; junction bases left unmatched: 4. The germline V gene encodes CDR1 SGDLS and CDR2 YYNGEE. The CDR3 has 14 amino acids. As DNA, the CDR3 is TGTGCCAGCAGCGTAGCTGCACAGGGGTATGGCTACACCTTC. As protein: CASSVAAQGYGYTF.

The table lists this clonotype with many counts. The V and J genes are TRBV7-2 and TRBJ2-4, with D unclear. Trimming removed 3 bases from V and 2 bases from J, with 11 bases in between. Germline loops: CDR1 SGHTA, CDR2 FQGNSA. This CDR3 is 15 amino acids long. The CDR3 is CASSFGAFTKNIQYF. In nucleotides, the CDR3 is TGTGCCAGCAGCTTCGGAGCGTTTACCAAAAACATTCAGTACTTC.

In regard to this clonotype: At one end, the junction sequence differs from germline, possibly due to a read error. This chain connects TRBV14 to TRBJ1-3, with 11 bases aligning to TRBD1. CDR1 SGHDN and CDR2 FVKESK come from the germline V gene. The CDR3 runs 16 residues. The CDR3 sequence: CDSSPGQGASGNTIYF. Here the CDR3 DNA reads TGTGACAGCAGCCCCGGACAGGGGGCATCTGGAAACACCATATATTTT.

This clonotype has ten or more counts. This sequence joins TRBV29-1 and TRBJ2-3; 13 bases fit TRBD2. The CDR3 contains 16 residues. Losses at the gene ends were 6 bases for V and 2 bases for J; bases not matched to a gene: 8. CDR1 and CDR2 (germline): SQVTM, ANQGSEA. This CDR3 is CSVDGLAGVYTDTQYF. DNA of the CDR3: TGCAGCGTCGACGGACTAGCGGGGGTCTACACAGATACGCAGTATTTT.

This clonotype was observed at least ten times. This chain links TRBV29-1 with TRBJ1-1; D not certain. CDR3 size: 12 residues. Trimming removed 8 bases from V and 7 bases from J, with 17 bases in between. In germline, CDR1 is SQVTM, CDR2 ANQGSEA. The DNA of the CDR3 is TGCAGCACCCGTGATCCCCAGCTTGAAGCTTTCTTT. The encoded protein is CSTRDPQLEAFF.

There are a few counts of this clonotype. CDR3 bases: TGTGCCAGTAGTATAGGGGGGACAGGGGCCGGGACTGAAGCTTTCTTT. This gives the protein CASSIGGTGAGTEAFF. The chain couples TRBV19 to TRBJ1-1; 10 bases map to TRBD1. The CDR3 totals 16 residues. The V gene end was trimmed by 1 base and the J gene end by 5 bases; junction bases not matched to a gene: 7. In germline, CDR1 is LNHDA, CDR2 SQIVND (reference sequence).

There are many counts of this clonotype. V is TRBV11-2 and J is TRBJ2-1; D possibly corresponds to TRBD2 (6 bases). Germline-derived CDR1 and CDR2 are SGHAT and FQNNGV. Trimming removed 8 bases at V and 2 bases at J, with 10 bases between. This CDR3 region has 13 residues. CDR3 amino acids: CASVTSPYNEQFF. CDR3 sequence (DNA): TGTGCCAGCGTGACTAGTCCCTACAATGAGCAGTTCTTC.

This clonotype was observed a few times. The gene calls are TRBV6-1 and TRBJ2-2, with D possibly TRBD2 on 5 matching bases. The CDR3 runs to 13 residues. V was pared by 6 bases and J by 6 bases, with 11 bases between. Germline-derived CDR1 and CDR2 are MNHNS and SASEGT. The CDR3 region has the DNA TGTGCCAGCAGGCGGACTGAGGCCGGGGAGCTGTTTTTT. Its translation is CASRRTEAGELFF.

A word on this clonotype: At one end the junction does not follow the germline gene, possibly because of a read error. The rearrangement uses TRBV7-2 and TRBJ2-7; perhaps TRBD2 as D (5 bases). The germline V gene has CDR1 SGHTA and CDR2 FQGNSA. This CDR3 has 16 residues. This CDR3 reads CASSGYWTGSSHEQYF. The CDR3 DNA is TGTGCCAGCAGCGGGTACTGGACGGGGAGCTCCCACGAGCAGTACTTC.

This clonotype was recorded many times. J is TRBJ1-1 and V is TRBV7-6; the match to TRBD1 covers 10 bases. The CDR3 is 15 amino acids. V lost 4 bases and J lost 6; bases outside the gene matches: 8. Germline V gene sequence: CDR1 SGHVS, CDR2 FNYEAQ. This CDR3 is CASSSGRDRGSEAFF. Written as DNA, the CDR3 is TGTGCCAGCAGCTCCGGCCGGGACAGGGGTTCTGAAGCTTTCTTT.

The chain has TRBV6-2 or TRBV6-3 and TRBJ2-3; 8 nucleotides agree with TRBD1. Germline V gene data show CDR1 as MNHEY and CDR2 as SVGEGT. The CDR3 runs 16 residues. With 7 bases clipped from V and 6 bases from J, the junction kept 15 bases outside the gene matches. CDR3 DNA sequence: TGTGCCAGCACCCACCCCAGGGGGCGCCTAGGTGATACGCAGTATTTT. This codes for CASTHPRGRLGDTQYF.

This clonotype was seen a handful of times. The V and J genes are TRBV9 and TRBJ1-1; D remains ambiguous. V was clipped by 0 bases and J by 4 bases, with 7 bases between them. The CDR3 spans 13 residues. Per germline, CDR1 SGDLS and CDR2 YYNGEE. This chain's CDR3 is CASSVGSATEAFF. The CDR3 DNA reads TGTGCCAGCAGCGTAGGATCGGCCACTGAAGCTTTCTTT.

This chain connects TRBV25-1 to TRBJ2-1, with no clear D. This CDR3 has 15 residues. Germline CDR1 MGHDK, CDR2 SYGVNS. The V and J ends lost 1 base and 9 bases respectively, with 16 bases between them. CDR3 in amino acids: CASSESERLSGEQFF. CDR3 coding DNA: TGTGCCAGCAGTGAATCTGAGCGCCTATCGGGTGAGCAGTTCTTC. The whole variable domain, remainder taken from reference TRBV25-1 and TRBJ2-1, is EADIYQTPRYLVIGTGKKITLECSQTMGHDKMYWYQQDPGMELHLIHYSYGVNSTEKGDLSSESTVSRIRTEHFPLTLESARPSHTSQYLCASSESERLSGEQFFGPGTRLTVL.

This clonotype was found a few times. V usage is TRBV5-5 and J usage is TRBJ2-7, with 7 positions matching TRBD1. The V and J ends lost 4 bases and 0 bases, in that order; junction bases with no gene match: 10. This CDR3 comprises 16 residues. Germline CDR1 is SGHKS and CDR2 is YYEKEE (reference sequence). This CDR3 is CASSETGDAFSYEQYF. CDR3 nucleotide sequence: TGTGCCAGCAGCGAAACAGGGGATGCATTCTCCTACGAGCAGTACTTC.

The V and J genes are TRBV20-1 and TRBJ2-5, with 12 positions matching TRBD2. J lost 1 base, V lost 1 base, and 4 bases had no gene match. The CDR3 length is 16 residues. The germline CDR1 and CDR2 sequences are DFQATT and SNEGSKA (reference sequence). CDR3 sequence (DNA): TGCAGTGCTAGAGCTAGCGGGGGGGCGTCCCAAGAGACCCAGTACTTC. Amino acids: CSARASGGASQETQYF.

This chain joins TRBV5-1 and TRBJ2-1, with TRBD1 matching over 10 bases. This CDR3 comprises 14 residues. V lost 4 bases and J lost 9; bases outside the gene matches: 7. Germline assignment: CDR1 SGHRS and CDR2 YFSETQ. The CDR3 nucleotides are TGCGCCAGCAGCGGGACAGGGGCAACAATTGAGCAGTTCTTC. Amino acid sequence: CASSGTGATIEQFF.

The genes are TRBV2 and TRBJ2-5; perhaps TRBD1 as D (6 bases). Germline CDR1 and CDR2: SNHLY and FYNNEI. The length of the CDR3 is 13 residues. V gave up 7 bases and J gave up 4 bases, with 13 bases separating them. In nucleotides, the CDR3 is TGTGCCAGCACGCAGGGGAGCCCAGAGACCCAGTACTTC. Translated, it gives CASTQGSPETQYF.

In the case of this clonotype: This may stem from a read error, because a much larger clone lies one nucleotide away. Because it lacks the conserved phenylalanine or tryptophan at the end, this CDR3 is likely a read error. This chain uses TRBV7-9 with TRBJ2-1; D unresolved. Trimming pared 8 bases from V and 1 base from J, leaving 15 bases between. CDR1 is SEHNR and CDR2 is FQNEAQ in the germline V gene (reference sequence). The CDR3 contains 15 residues. The CDR3 DNA reads TGTGCCAGCGTCACCCGAGGAGTTTCCTACAATGAGCAGTTCTCC. Amino acids: CASVTRGVSYNEQFS.

This clonotype was observed many times. This chain links TRBV5-1 with TRBJ2-3, with 7 bases lining up with TRBD1. This CDR3 spans 14 amino acids. V dropped 0 bases and J dropped 4; count of bases not matched to a gene: 2. Looked up from germline, CDR1 is SGHRS and CDR2 is YFSETQ. For the CDR3, the DNA is TGCGCCAGCAGCTTGGACAGGGGACCAGATACGCAGTATTTT. This gives the protein CASSLDRGPDTQYF.

This clonotype has only a few counts. V and J are TRBV4-3 and TRBJ2-3; TRBD2 matches 16 bases. The CDR3 sequence is 20 residues long. Per germline, CDR1 LGHNA and CDR2 YSLEER. V gave up 4 bases and J gave up 3 bases; unmatched junction bases: 13. The CDR3 sequence: CASSLAAPGLAGGQTDTQYF. The CDR3 region has the DNA TGCGCCAGCAGCCTAGCGGCTCCGGGACTAGCGGGGGGGCAGACAGATACGCAGTATTTT.

This clonotype occurred many times. The V and J genes are TRBV12-3 or TRBV12-4 and TRBJ1-2; D gene uncertain. There are 13 residues in the CDR3. The ends were cut back, 3 bases at V and 8 bases at J, with 13 bases in the middle. The CDR3 protein is CASSFGFSRGYTF. In DNA form, the CDR3 reads TGTGCCAGCAGTTTTGGGTTTTCAAGGGGCTACACCTTC.

This clonotype was found many times. The chain is built from TRBV28 and TRBJ2-1; D remains ambiguous. The CDR3 runs to 11 residues. Trimming removed 6 bases at V and 12 bases at J, with 12 bases between. CDR1 and CDR2 (germline): MDHEN, SYDVKM. CDR3 coding DNA: TGTGCCAGCAGCCAGGAATTGGGGCAGTTCTTC. This encodes CASSQELGQFF.

The chain combines TRBV5-1 with TRBJ1-1; D is ambiguous. Trimming took 4 bases from V and 1 from J, leaving 8 bases between them. The CDR3 consists of 13 residues. Germline V gives CDR1 SGHRS, CDR2 YFSETQ. CDR3 protein: CASSPLANTEAFF. The CDR3 DNA reads TGCGCCAGCAGCCCGCTTGCGAACACTGAAGCTTTCTTT. Combining the CDR3 with reference TRBV5-1 and TRBJ1-1 gives the whole variable domain KAGVTQTPRYLIKTRGQQVTLSCSPISGHRSVSWYQQTPGQGLQFLFEYFSETQRNKGNFPGRFSGRQFSNSRSEMNVSTLELGDSALYLCASSPLANTEAFFGQGTRLTVV.

The chain uses TRBV10-2 and TRBJ2-1; 13 bases fit TRBD2. Trimming took 5 bases from V and 3 from J; bases not matched to a gene: 4. The length of the CDR3 is 16 residues. CDR1 and CDR2 from the germline V gene are WSHSY and SAAADI. The CDR3 sequence is CASSRTSGGHYNEQFF. The CDR3 nucleotides read TGCGCCAGCAGTAGGACTAGCGGGGGTCACTACAATGAGCAGTTCTTC.